The entry below describes one T cell receptor (beta chain). What it binds is not known. This entry belongs to a study of CD4 T cells in relation to SARS-CoV-2 and coronaviruses. On the study more broadly: The negative reference was HIV-1 Nef peptide pool or peptide-free culture. The HLA restriction of the shared crossreactive spike epitopes was mapped.

Sequencing was performed with immunoSEQ multiplex PCR; in TCRdb, only in-frame clones are kept and a portion is missing. This table has tens of thousands of clones, 70% to 75% appearing once. Germline trimming cut 8 bases from V and 3 bases from J; bases unmatched to any gene: 8. The CDR3 length is 15 residues. CDR1 and CDR2 (germline): SEHNR, FQNEAQ (reference sequence). Unexposed donor CD4+ T cells date from about 2011-2018, before the COVID-19 pandemic. CD4+ T cells were isolated from the cells after 10 days of culture. Unexposed-donor CD4+ T cells were probed with SARS-CoV-2 S/N and four cold-coronavirus spikes, cells permitting. Each well had a few million PBMCs in about 5% human AB serum with IL-2.

The clonotype was recovered from a human donor in good health. Sequences were obtained from CD4+ T cells from PBMCs, cultured in vitro. The chain recombines TRBV7-9 with TRBJ2-2, with 8 bases fitting TRBD1. CDR3 in amino acids: CASPSSTGDTGELFF. The CDR3 coding sequence is TGTGCCAGCCCCTCTTCGACAGGGGACACCGGGGAGCTGTTTTTT.